This entry is about one T cell receptor (beta chain). As yet, its antigen is unknown. TCRdb keeps only in-frame clones here, not all; method: immunoSEQ multiplex PCR. Of about 240,000 clones listed, around 88% are singletons. This entry is derived from a study of cytomegalovirus exposure and HLA in healthy donors. Study as a whole: The approximately 120 validation repertoires, a later analysis reported, used the same platform as the 666 first-cohort repertoires.

Study-wide results and limits: Cytomegalovirus association was listed for approximately 150 TCR beta chains.

CDR3 size: 15 residues. Germline V lookup: CDR1 MNHNY, CDR2 SVGAGI (reference sequence). The V gene end was trimmed by 0 bases and the J gene end by 3 bases; junction bases not matched to a gene: 4. Input material: PBMCs. The V gene is TRBV6-6, the J gene TRBJ1-1; the match to TRBD1 covers 7 bases. The TCR originated in a woman aged 25 to 45 in good health and CMV-seropositive. CDR3 sequence: CASSYSTGRYTEAFF. The CDR3 DNA is TGTGCCAGCAGTTACTCGACAGGGCGGTACACTGAAGCTTTCTTT.